This entry lists 32 T cell receptor beta chains sequenced from one sample in a study of vaccination effects on CD4 cells after COVID-19. With the ViraFEST assay, the study expanded antigen-specific CD4+ T cells using viral peptide pools, then sequenced them. The culture ran for approximately 10 days before CD4+ T cells were isolated. Participants received two doses of either the BNT162b2 or mRNA-1273 vaccine. Sequencing was performed with immunoSEQ multiplex PCR; in TCRdb, only in-frame clones are kept and a portion is missing. This sample yields 20,000 to 30,000 clones, of which 75% to 80% are seen a single time; about 6% belongs to the top ten. These receptors' antigens are unknown. The sequencing here drew on CD4+ T cells from PBMCs cultured with SARS-CoV-2 spike peptides, taken after COVID-19 vaccination. These receptors came from a human donor who received a COVID-19 vaccine. Some clones in this sample may be carry-over from other donors' samples.

The rearrangement uses TRBV7-9 and TRBJ2-7; maybe TRBD1 (6 bases). With 1 base removed from V and 5 bases from J, the gap between germline ends came to 9 bases. This CDR3 is built from 13 residues. Germline V gene lookup returns CDR1 SEHNR and CDR2 FQNEAQ (reference sequence). CDR3 protein: CASSLGGQDEQYV. The DNA of the CDR3 is TGTGCCAGCAGCTTAGGGGGGCAAGACGAGCAGTACGTC.

This rearrangement joins TRBV5-1 to TRBJ1-2, with D unresolved. The length of the CDR3 is 14 residues. V lost 0 bases and J 3 bases, leaving 9 bases between the germline ends. Germline values: CDR1 SGHRS, CDR2 YFSETQ. CDR3: CASSLDGLYYGYTF. The DNA for the CDR3 is TGCGCCAGCAGCTTGGATGGGCTTTACTATGGCTACACCTTC.

J is TRBJ1-3 and V is TRBV12-3 or TRBV12-4, with D unclear. The V and J ends lost 4 bases and 4 bases respectively, with 8 bases between them. The CDR3 consists of 13 residues. This CDR3 is CASSYRPGNTIYF. Written as DNA, the CDR3 is TGTGCCAGCAGTTACCGACCCGGAAACACCATATATTTT.

V usage is TRBV4-1 and J usage is TRBJ1-1; D may be TRBD1 (5 bases). The CDR3 consists of 16 residues. V lost 0 bases and J 0 bases, leaving 11 bases between the germline ends. Germline V gene data show CDR1 as MGHRA and CDR2 as YSYEKL. The CDR3 bases are TGCGCCAGCAGCCAAGAGGGGCGGGGATTGAACACTGAAGCTTTCTTT. Amino acids: CASSQEGRGLNTEAFF.

CDR3 in DNA: TGTGCCAGCAGCTTGGTCGGGGCGGTCGAGACCCAGTACTTC. This codes for CASSLVGAVETQYF. The genes are TRBV5-4 and TRBJ2-5; D is possibly TRBD1 or TRBD2 (5 bases each). Germline-derived CDR1 and CDR2 are SGHNT and YYREEE (reference sequence). Trimming cost V 0 bases and J 5 bases, with 11 bases left between them. This CDR3 is 14 amino acids long. Full variable domain (outside the CDR3, taken from reference TRBV5-4 and TRBJ2-5): ETGVTQSPTHLIKTRGQQVTLRCSSQSGHNTVSWYQQALGQGPQFIFQYYREEENGRGNFPPRFSGLQFPNYSSELNVNALELDDSALYLCASSLVGAVETQYFGPGTRLLVL.

The rearrangement uses TRBV19 and TRBJ2-5; no clear D. The CDR3 is 15 residues long. The V gene lost 3 bases and the J gene lost 3 bases, with 14 bases spanning the gap. Germline CDR1 LNHDA, CDR2 SQIVND (reference sequence). The DNA for the CDR3 is TGTGCCAGTAGTATGAGATGGCTAAAGGAAGAGACCCAGTACTTC. Protein product: CASSMRWLKEETQYF.

The CDR3 here is CASSLGAGASMNTEAFF. CDR3 nucleotide sequence: TGCGCCAGCAGCTTAGGGGCAGGGGCTTCCATGAACACTGAAGCTTTCTTT. The chain is built from TRBV5-1 and TRBJ1-1, with a tentative D call TRBD1 (6 bases). The CDR3 extends over 17 amino acids. Germline CDR1 reads SGHRS; CDR2 reads YFSETQ. Trimming removed 2 bases from V and 0 bases from J, with 17 bases in between. Complete variable domain (other parts from reference TRBV5-1 and TRBJ1-1): KAGVTQTPRYLIKTRGQQVTLSCSPISGHRSVSWYQQTPGQGLQFLFEYFSETQRNKGNFPGRFSGRQFSNSRSEMNVSTLELGDSALYLCASSLGAGASMNTEAFFGQGTRLTVV.

This chain joins TRBV18 and TRBJ1-3; TRBD1 might be the D (5 bases). This CDR3 is 15 amino acids long. Trimming stripped 4 bases from V and 4 bases from J, with 14 bases between. Germline assignment: CDR1 KGHSH and CDR2 LQKENI. CDR3 loop: CASSHSRDGGNTIYF. DNA for the CDR3: TGTGCCAGCTCACATTCCAGGGATGGAGGAAACACCATATATTTT.

The chain joins TRBV5-1 to TRBJ2-5, with 16 bases lining up with TRBD2. Germline V lookup: CDR1 SGHRS, CDR2 YFSETQ. The CDR3 totals 17 residues. V gave up 5 bases and J gave up 10 bases; unmatched junction bases: 14. The CDR3 nucleotides read TGCGCCAGCAGTTTTCCGGGACTAGCGGGGGGGACCGGGGGCCAGTACTTC. It encodes CASSFPGLAGGTGGQYF.

The gene calls are TRBV7-2 and TRBJ1-1; D call uncertain. CDR1 and CDR2 (germline): SGHTA, FQGNSA. The CDR3 is 14 residues long. V lost 1 base and J lost 0, with 6 bases in between. CDR3 sequence: CASSLGGMNTEAFF. The CDR3 bases are TGTGCCAGCAGCTTAGGAGGGATGAACACTGAAGCTTTCTTT.

The J gene is TRBJ2-1, the V gene TRBV30, with TRBD2 as a possible D gene (6 bases). V shed 3 bases and J shed 0 bases, with 15 bases lying between them. The CDR3 runs to 16 residues. The germline CDR1 and CDR2 sequences are GTSNPN and SVGIG (reference sequence). CDR3 DNA: TGTGCCTGGAGAAGCCGGCGGGGAGACTCCTACAATGAGCAGTTCTTC. This translates into CAWRSRRGDSYNEQFF.

The V and J genes are TRBV6-5 and TRBJ2-7; TRBD1 agrees at 9 bases. J was trimmed by 1 base and V by 11 bases; bases with no gene match: 3. CDR1 is MNHEY and CDR2 is SVGAGI in the germline V gene. This CDR3 is 12 amino acids long. CDR3 protein: CAVGTGSYEQYF. The DNA for the CDR3 is TGTGCCGTAGGGACAGGGTCCTACGAGCAGTACTTC.

The gene calls are TRBV5-1 and TRBJ2-7; TRBD2 agrees at 8 bases. CDR1 is SGHRS, CDR2 YFSETQ, per germline. V was clipped by 0 bases and J by 2 bases; unmatched bases: 7. The CDR3 runs to 16 residues. CDR3 in DNA: TGCGCCAGCAGCTTGGTCCCCAGCGGGGGAACCTACGAGCAGTACGTC. It codes for CASSLVPSGGTYEQYV.

The rearrangement links TRBV30 to TRBJ2-7, with 13 bases that match TRBD2. Losses at the gene ends were 1 base for V and 4 bases for J; bases not matched to a gene: 1. This CDR3 region has 14 residues. Germline V gene lookup returns CDR1 GTSNPN and CDR2 SVGIG (reference sequence). The CDR3 sequence: CAWSAGLAGYEQYV. The CDR3 DNA reads as TGTGCCTGGAGTGCGGGACTAGCGGGATACGAGCAGTACGTC.

For the CDR3, the DNA is TGTGCCAGCTCACTAAGCCATACTCAGCCCCAGCATTTT. Encoded protein: CASSLSHTQPQHF. This chain uses TRBV18 with TRBJ1-5; D remains unclear. Germline CDR1 and CDR2: KGHSH and LQKENI. This CDR3 has 13 residues. Trimming cost V 4 bases and J 6 bases, with 10 bases left between them.

V gene TRBV28 combines with J gene TRBJ2-5; D unclear. Germline-derived CDR1 and CDR2 are MDHEN and SYDVKM. CDR3 length: 13 residues. V lost 3 bases and J lost 2, with 7 bases in between. CDR3 sequence: CASSFRLQETQYF. CDR3 in DNA: TGTGCCAGCAGTTTCCGGCTTCAAGAGACCCAGTACTTC.

The rearrangement links TRBV5-4 to TRBJ1-2; 11 nucleotides match TRBD1. Germline V CDR1 and CDR2: SGHNT, YYREEE (reference sequence). V lost 4 bases and J lost 4; bases outside the gene matches: 3. This CDR3 contains 14 residues. CDR3 loop: CASSRDRGGYGYTF. The DNA of the CDR3 is TGTGCCAGCAGCCGGGACAGGGGGGGCTATGGCTACACCTTC.

The V call is TRBV2, the J call TRBJ1-1; 10 bases align to TRBD1. With 4 bases clipped from V and 9 bases from J, the junction kept 5 bases outside the gene matches. The CDR3 totals 13 residues. Germline CDR1 reads SNHLY; CDR2 reads FYNNEI. As DNA, the CDR3 is TGTGCCAGCAGTGCAGGACAGGGGGTTAAAGCTTTCTTT. Its protein product is CASSAGQGVKAFF.

The chain links TRBV2 to TRBJ2-2; D is unresolved. Germline values: CDR1 SNHLY, CDR2 FYNNEI. This CDR3 spans 15 amino acids. With 6 bases removed from V and 0 bases from J, the gap between germline ends came to 11 bases. As DNA, the CDR3 is TGTGCCAGCAGCCAGACACCTACGAACACCGGGGAGCTGTTTTTT. The encoded protein is CASSQTPTNTGELFF.

This clone has only a few counts. The rearrangement joins TRBV19 to TRBJ2-3; D gene uncertain. This CDR3 contains 13 residues. Trimming cost V 7 bases and J 1 base, with 9 bases left between them. Germline V gives CDR1 LNHDA, CDR2 SQIVND (reference sequence). Here the CDR3 reads CASKEFGTDTQYF. Here the CDR3 DNA reads TGTGCCAGTAAGGAGTTCGGCACAGATACGCAGTATTTT. Using reference TRBV19 and TRBJ2-3 for the parts outside the CDR3, the full variable domain is DGGITQSPKYLFRKEGQNVTLSCEQNLNHDAMYWYRQDPGQGLRLIYYSQIVNDFQKGDIAEGYSVSREKKESFPLTVTSAQKNPTAFYLCASKEFGTDTQYFGPGTRLTVL.

V gene TRBV5-1 combines with J gene TRBJ2-3, with 10 bases fitting TRBD2. The CDR3 totals 15 residues. Germline V CDR1 and CDR2: SGHRS, YFSETQ. V lost 4 bases and J lost 4; bases outside the gene matches: 6. Written as DNA, the CDR3 is TGCGCCAGCAGCCTGAGCGGGGGGGCCCCAGATACGCAGTATTTT. This translates into CASSLSGGAPDTQYF.

This sequence joins TRBV5-1 and TRBJ2-3, with D uncertain. CDR3 length: 14 amino acids. CDR1 and CDR2 (germline): SGHRS, YFSETQ. Trimming took 0 bases from V and 1 from J, leaving 6 bases between them. CDR3 amino acids: CASSLAPGTDTQYF. CDR3 DNA: TGCGCCAGCAGCTTGGCGCCAGGCACAGATACGCAGTATTTT.

The J gene is TRBJ2-2, the V gene TRBV7-3; D remains unclear. Per the germline V gene, CDR1 is SGHTA and CDR2 is FQGTGA. V was shortened by 0 bases and J by 6 bases, with 8 bases between the two germline ends. The CDR3 extends over 14 amino acids. In DNA, the CDR3 is TGTGCCAGCAGCTTAACTGTAGGGCCCGGGGAGCTGTTTTTT. Residues: CASSLTVGPGELFF.

The CDR3, as DNA: TGTGCCAGCAGTGCCCGCCGGGCACTGAACACTGAAGCTTTCTTT. Protein product: CASSARRALNTEAFF. V and J are TRBV28 and TRBJ1-1; D gene ambiguous. CDR1 is MDHEN and CDR2 is SYDVKM in the germline V gene. CDR3 size: 15 residues. V was trimmed by 5 bases and J by 0 bases, leaving 13 bases between them.

The chain joins TRBV6-5 to TRBJ2-3, with 7 nucleotides matching TRBD1. This CDR3 is 14 amino acids long. Losses at the gene ends were 8 bases for V and 2 bases for J; bases not matched to a gene: 7. Germline V gives CDR1 MNHEY, CDR2 SVGAGI. The CDR3 loop reads CASGTVLFTDTQYF. Here the CDR3 DNA reads TGTGCCAGCGGGACAGTCCTATTCACAGATACGCAGTATTTT.

V usage is TRBV30 and J usage is TRBJ1-4; tentative D call: TRBD1 (6 bases). Trimming pared 3 bases from V and 3 bases from J, leaving 14 bases between. This CDR3 comprises 15 residues. Germline CDR1 reads GTSNPN; CDR2 reads SVGIG (reference sequence). The CDR3, as DNA: TGTGCCTGGAGCGATACAGGGTCGTCTAATGAAAAACTGTTTTTT. Its translation: CAWSDTGSSNEKLFF.

The chain couples TRBV5-1 to TRBJ2-3; D is perhaps TRBD2 (5 bases). Trimming cost V 3 bases and J 1 base, with 12 bases left between them. The length of the CDR3 is 15 residues. Per the germline V gene, CDR1 is SGHRS and CDR2 is YFSETQ. CDR3 region: CASSSGILRTDTQYF. The CDR3 DNA sequence: TGCGCCAGCAGCTCCGGGATTTTACGCACAGATACGCAGTATTTT.

V and J are TRBV7-9 and TRBJ1-1; D is perhaps TRBD1 (5 bases). The CDR3 has 13 residues. Germline CDR1 is SEHNR and CDR2 is FQNEAQ (reference sequence). The germline V and J ends were trimmed by 5 bases and 1 base, with 8 bases remaining between them. CDR3 sequence (DNA): TGTGCCAGCAGCCAACAGGCGAACACTGAAGCTTTCTTT. Translation: CASSQQANTEAFF.

The chain recombines TRBV7-2 with TRBJ2-3; D remains unclear. V was shortened by 3 bases and J by 2 bases, with 6 bases between the two germline ends. This CDR3 has 13 residues. Germline loops: CDR1 SGHTA, CDR2 FQGNSA. The CDR3 DNA is TGTGCCAGCAGCTTTTTGGTCACAGATACGCAGTATTTT. Residues: CASSFLVTDTQYF.

CDR3 DNA: TGCGCCAGCAGCTTGGAAGACAATGAGCAGTTCTTC. Translation: CASSLEDNEQFF. The chain uses TRBV5-1 and TRBJ2-1; D ambiguous. The V end was cut by 0 bases, the J end by 5 bases, with 3 bases between. CDR3 length: 12 residues. Per germline, CDR1 SGHRS and CDR2 YFSETQ.

The chain employs TRBV3-1 (or the pseudogene TRBV3-2) and TRBJ1-4, with a tentative D call TRBD1 (6 bases). The CDR3 loop spans 16 amino acids. Trimming left V 4 bases short and J 0 bases short, with 12 bases between. Germline V CDR1 and CDR2: LGHDT, YNNKEL (reference sequence). Written as DNA, the CDR3 is TGTGCCAGCAGCCGTGGGGGGCAAGCAACTAATGAAAAACTGTTTTTT. It yields the protein CASSRGGQATNEKLFF.

This rearrangement joins TRBV20-1 to TRBJ1-1; a possible D gene is TRBD1 (5 bases). The CDR3 has 15 amino acids. The V gene's germline CDR1 is DFQATT and CDR2 SNEGSKA (reference sequence). V gave up 3 bases and J gave up 1 base, with 15 bases separating them. CDR3: CSASSAGQANTEAFF. For the CDR3, the DNA is TGCAGTGCTAGTTCGGCAGGGCAGGCGAACACTGAAGCTTTCTTT.